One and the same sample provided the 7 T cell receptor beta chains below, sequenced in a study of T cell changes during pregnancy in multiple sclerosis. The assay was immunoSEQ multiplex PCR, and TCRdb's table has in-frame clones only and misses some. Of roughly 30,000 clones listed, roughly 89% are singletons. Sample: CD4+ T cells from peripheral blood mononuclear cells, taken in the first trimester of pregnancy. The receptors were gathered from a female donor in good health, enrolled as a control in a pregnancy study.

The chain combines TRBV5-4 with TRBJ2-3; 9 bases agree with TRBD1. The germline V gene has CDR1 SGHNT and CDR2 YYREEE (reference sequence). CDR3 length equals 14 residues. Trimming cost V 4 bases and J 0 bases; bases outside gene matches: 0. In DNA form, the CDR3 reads TGTGCCAGCAGCGGACAGGGGAGCACAGATACGCAGTATTTT. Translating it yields CASSGQGSTDTQYF.

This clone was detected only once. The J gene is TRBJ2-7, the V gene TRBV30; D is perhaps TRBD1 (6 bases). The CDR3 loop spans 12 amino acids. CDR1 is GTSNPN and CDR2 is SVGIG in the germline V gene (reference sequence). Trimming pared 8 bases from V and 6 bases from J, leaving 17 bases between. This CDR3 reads CAGSQGKAEQYF. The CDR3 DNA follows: TGTGCCGGATCTCAGGGGAAGGCCGAGCAGTACTTC.

CDR3 sequence (DNA): TGTGCCAGTAGCGTCCGGGGGACAGCCCAAGAGACCCAGTACTTC. Translation: CASSVRGTAQETQYF. The chain employs TRBV19 and TRBJ2-5; tentative D call: TRBD1 (7 bases). The CDR3 sequence is 15 residues long. Germline loops: CDR1 LNHDA, CDR2 SQIVND (reference sequence). The V end lost 6 bases, the J end lost 1 base, and 15 bases lay between the germline ends.

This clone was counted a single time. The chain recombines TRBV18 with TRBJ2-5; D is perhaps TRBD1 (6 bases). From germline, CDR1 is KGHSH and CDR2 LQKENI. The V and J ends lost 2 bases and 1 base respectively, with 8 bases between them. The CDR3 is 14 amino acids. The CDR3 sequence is CASSPTGPQETQYF. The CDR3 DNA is TGTGCCAGCTCACCAACAGGGCCCCAAGAGACCCAGTACTTC.

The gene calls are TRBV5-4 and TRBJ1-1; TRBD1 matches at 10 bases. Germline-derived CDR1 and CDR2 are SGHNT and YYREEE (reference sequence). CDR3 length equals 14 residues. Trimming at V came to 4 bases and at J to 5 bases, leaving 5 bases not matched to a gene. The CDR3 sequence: CASSPTGGWTEAFF. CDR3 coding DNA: TGTGCCAGCAGCCCGACAGGGGGCTGGACTGAAGCTTTCTTT.

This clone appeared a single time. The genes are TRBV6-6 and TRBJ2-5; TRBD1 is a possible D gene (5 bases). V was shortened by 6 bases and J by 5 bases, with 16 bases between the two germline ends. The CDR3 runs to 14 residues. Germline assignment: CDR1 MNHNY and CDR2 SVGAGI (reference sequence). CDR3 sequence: CASRTSQAGETQYF. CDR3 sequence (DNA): TGTGCCAGCAGGACCTCGCAGGCAGGGGAGACCCAGTACTTC.

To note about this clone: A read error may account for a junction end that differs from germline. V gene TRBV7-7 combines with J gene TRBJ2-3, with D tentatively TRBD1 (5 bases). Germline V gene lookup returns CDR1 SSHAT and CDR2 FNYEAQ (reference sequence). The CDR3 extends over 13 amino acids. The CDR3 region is CASSLRGSDTQYF. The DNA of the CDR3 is TGTGCTAGCAGCTTAAGGGGAAGCGATACGCAGTATTTT.